These T cell receptor beta chains were read from a single sample in a study of control samples from healthy donors and cancer patients. Clones were read by immunoSEQ multiplex PCR, and TCRdb kept only the in-frame ones, dropping some. The profile covers 100,000 to 150,000 clones, with about 90% appearing a single time and roughly 8% taken by the ten largest. The sample was PBMCs. These receptor sequences come from a man aged 50-59 years with head and neck cancer. CDR3s include the opening cysteine and the closing phenylalanine or tryptophan. The D gene is left open where the match is weak. Size is omitted from some rows. Given values are once, few, many or a class for expanded clones.

j_gene: TRBJ1-1; d_gene: .; v_gene: TRBV28; abundance: few; CDR3nt: TGTGCCAGCAGTTTAGGGGAGAACACTGAAGCTTTCTTT; CDR3aa: CASSLGENTEAFF
j_gene: TRBJ2-1; d_gene: TRBD2; v_gene: TRBV11-3; abundance: once; CDR3nt: TGTGCCAGCAGTCCCAGGGGAGCGGGAGCTGGCAATGAGCAGTTCTTC; CDR3aa: CASSPRGAGAGNEQFF
j_gene: TRBJ1-2; d_gene: TRBD1; v_gene: TRBV5-4; abundance: .; CDR3nt: TGTGCCAGCAGCTCCGGACAGGGAGGGCCCTATGGCTACACCTTC; CDR3aa: CASSSGQGGPYGYTF
j_gene: TRBJ2-5; d_gene: .; v_gene: TRBV7-9; abundance: .; CDR3nt: TGTGCCAGCAGCTTAGGGGGGAGCCCAGAGACCCAGTACTTC; CDR3aa: CASSLGGSPETQYF
j_gene: TRBJ2-6; d_gene: .; v_gene: TRBV9; abundance: .; CDR3nt: TGTGCCAGCAGCCCCCAGGTTTGGGTCGACTCTGGGGCCAACGTCCTGACTTTC; CDR3aa: CASSPQVWVDSGANVLTF
j_gene: TRBJ2-5; d_gene: TRBD1; v_gene: TRBV6-5; abundance: once; CDR3nt: TGTGCCAGCAATGGACAGGGGCCGAGAGAGACCCAGTACTTC; CDR3aa: CASNGQGPRETQYF
j_gene: TRBJ2-2; d_gene: .; v_gene: TRBV2; abundance: .; CDR3nt: TGTGCCAGCAGTCGATGGGGGGCGAACACCGGGGAGCTGTTTTTT; CDR3aa: CASSRWGANTGELFF
j_gene: TRBJ1-3; d_gene: .; v_gene: TRBV7-2; abundance: .; CDR3nt: TGTGCCAGCAGCTTAGCTCTGGGATCTGGAAACACCATATATTTT; CDR3aa: CASSLALGSGNTIYF
j_gene: TRBJ2-7; d_gene: .; v_gene: TRBV30; abundance: .; CDR3nt: TGTGCCTGGTCTCGGGAAACCTACGAGCAGTACTTC; CDR3aa: CAWSRETYEQYF
j_gene: TRBJ2-7; d_gene: .; v_gene: TRBV4-1; abundance: once; CDR3nt: TGCGCCAGCAGCCAAGCTGGAACGGCAGGCCTCCACGAGCAGTACTTC; CDR3aa: CASSQAGTAGLHEQYF
j_gene: TRBJ2-3; d_gene: .; v_gene: TRBV28; abundance: .; CDR3nt: TGTGCCAGCAGTGGACGGGACGGGAGCCTTAGCACAGATACGCAGTATTTT; CDR3aa: CASSGRDGSLSTDTQYF
j_gene: TRBJ1-1; d_gene: .; v_gene: TRBV7-9; abundance: .; CDR3nt: TGTGCCAGCAGCTTCGGCCACAGGTTCGAAGCTTTCTTT; CDR3aa: CASSFGHRFEAFF
j_gene: TRBJ2-3; d_gene: .; v_gene: TRBV6-5; abundance: .; CDR3nt: TGTGCCAGCAGGACCGAAGATACGCAGTATTTT; CDR3aa: CASRTEDTQYF
j_gene: TRBJ2-3; d_gene: TRBD2; v_gene: TRBV2; abundance: .; CDR3nt: TGTGCCAGCAGTCGTAGCGGGAGCCGAGGAGATACGCAGTATTTT; CDR3aa: CASSRSGSRGDTQYF
j_gene: TRBJ2-5; d_gene: TRBD2; v_gene: TRBV29-1; abundance: few; CDR3nt: TGCAGCGTTGTCTGGCCAGCGGGAAAAGAGACCCAGTACTTC; CDR3aa: CSVVWPAGKETQYF
j_gene: TRBJ1-1; d_gene: .; v_gene: TRBV28; abundance: .; CDR3nt: TGTGCCAGCACCTCGGGGGTGCAAGCTGAAGCTTTCTTT; CDR3aa: CASTSGVQAEAFF
j_gene: TRBJ2-3; d_gene: .; v_gene: TRBV3-1/TRBV3-2; abundance: .; CDR3nt: TGTGCCAGCAGCGCTCCGGGGATAACAGATACGCAGTATTTT; CDR3aa: CASSAPGITDTQYF
j_gene: TRBJ2-7; d_gene: .; v_gene: TRBV19; abundance: .; CDR3nt: TGTGCCAGTAGCCCAATTCCGCGGGGAGCCCACGAGCAGTACTTC; CDR3aa: CASSPIPRGAHEQYF
j_gene: TRBJ2-1; d_gene: .; v_gene: TRBV7-9; abundance: .; CDR3nt: TGTGCCAGCAGCTTCGGGTACTCCTCCTACAATGAGCAGTTCTTC; CDR3aa: CASSFGYSSYNEQFF
j_gene: TRBJ2-2; d_gene: TRBD1; v_gene: TRBV2; abundance: .; CDR3nt: TGTGCCAGCAGCGGACAGGGGGCCAACACCGGGGAGCTGTTTTTT; CDR3aa: CASSGQGANTGELFF
j_gene: TRBJ1-6; d_gene: .; v_gene: TRBV3-1/TRBV3-2; abundance: .; CDR3nt: TGTGCCAGCAGACCGGACCTACGGAGTTCACCCCTCCACTTT; CDR3aa: CASRPDLRSSPLHF
j_gene: TRBJ2-3; d_gene: .; v_gene: TRBV5-4; abundance: .; CDR3nt: TGTGCCAGCAGTGGGGGGATTAGCTGGACAGATACGCAGTATTTT; CDR3aa: CASSGGISWTDTQYF
j_gene: TRBJ2-5; d_gene: .; v_gene: TRBV6-1; abundance: .; CDR3nt: TGTGCCAGCAGTGATATGCTAGGGTACCAAGAGACCCAGTACTTC; CDR3aa: CASSDMLGYQETQYF
j_gene: TRBJ1-5; d_gene: .; v_gene: TRBV19; abundance: .; CDR3nt: TGTGCCAGTAGTTTCGGGACATCCTTCCCCAGGGTACGCAATCAGCCCCAGCATTTT; CDR3aa: CASSFGTSFPRVRNQPQHF
j_gene: TRBJ2-3; d_gene: TRBD2; v_gene: TRBV7-9; abundance: few; CDR3nt: TGTGCCAGCAGCAAATCACCCTCTCTAGCGGGGATCACAGATACGCAGTATTTT; CDR3aa: CASSKSPSLAGITDTQYF
j_gene: TRBJ2-3; d_gene: .; v_gene: TRBV30; abundance: .; CDR3nt: TGTGCCTGGATACGGCGGGGTAGCACAGATACGCAGTATTTT; CDR3aa: CAWIRRGSTDTQYF
j_gene: TRBJ2-7; d_gene: TRBD1; v_gene: TRBV4-1; abundance: .; CDR3nt: TGCGCCAGCAGCCAAGTGCGACAGGGTTCTTACGAGCAGTACTTC; CDR3aa: CASSQVRQGSYEQYF
j_gene: TRBJ2-2; d_gene: .; v_gene: TRBV6-5; abundance: once; CDR3nt: TGTGCCAGCAGTTTGTCCGGGAACACCGGGGAGCTGTTTTTT; CDR3aa: CASSLSGNTGELFF
j_gene: TRBJ2-7; d_gene: .; v_gene: TRBV5-8; abundance: .; CDR3nt: TGTGCCAGCAGCTTCGGAACTACCCTTCGGGAGCAGTACTTC; CDR3aa: CASSFGTTLREQYF
j_gene: TRBJ1-1; d_gene: .; v_gene: TRBV27; abundance: .; CDR3nt: TGTGCCAGCAGTTTTCAGGAGAACACTGAAGCTTTCTTT; CDR3aa: CASSFQENTEAFF
j_gene: TRBJ2-2; d_gene: TRBD2; v_gene: TRBV7-2; abundance: .; CDR3nt: TGTGCCAGCAGCTTAATAAGCGGGGTCGGGACCGGGGAGCTGTTTTTT; CDR3aa: CASSLISGVGTGELFF
j_gene: TRBJ2-7; d_gene: TRBD2; v_gene: TRBV5-1; abundance: .; CDR3nt: TGCGCCAGCAGCAAGTACGTCGGGGGGAGAAGCGGCGAGCAGTACTTC; CDR3aa: CASSKYVGGRSGEQYF
j_gene: TRBJ1-1; d_gene: .; v_gene: TRBV5-1; abundance: .; CDR3nt: TGCGCCAGCAGCTTGGAGGGACCTCAATTGGGCACTGAAGCTTTCTTT; CDR3aa: CASSLEGPQLGTEAFF
j_gene: TRBJ2-7; d_gene: .; v_gene: TRBV9; abundance: .; CDR3nt: TGTGCCAGCAGCGTAGAGGGTCGGGGTCTTGGTGAGCAGTACTTC; CDR3aa: CASSVEGRGLGEQYF
j_gene: TRBJ1-6; d_gene: .; v_gene: TRBV19; abundance: once; CDR3nt: TGTGCCAGTCAACGGAGGACCCCTCGGGATCATAATTCACCCCTCCACTTT; CDR3aa: CASQRRTPRDHNSPLHF
j_gene: TRBJ1-1; d_gene: .; v_gene: TRBV25-1; abundance: .; CDR3nt: TGTGCCAGCAGTGAATTGGGGGGAAGGGGGTACACTGAAGCTTTCTTT; CDR3aa: CASSELGGRGYTEAFF
j_gene: TRBJ2-7; d_gene: TRBD2; v_gene: TRBV5-1; abundance: .; CDR3nt: TGCGCCAGCAGCTTGGGCCGGGGGGGCCGGCGGGAGCAGTACTTC; CDR3aa: CASSLGRGGRREQYF
j_gene: TRBJ1-2; d_gene: .; v_gene: TRBV11-2; abundance: .; CDR3nt: TGTGCCAGCAGCTTTGGGTGGGAAGGGCACTTCACCTTC; CDR3aa: CASSFGWEGHFTF
j_gene: TRBJ2-7; d_gene: TRBD2; v_gene: TRBV6-5; abundance: .; CDR3nt: TGTGCCAGCAGCCGGGGACTAGCGGAATACGAGCAGTACTTC; CDR3aa: CASSRGLAEYEQYF
j_gene: TRBJ2-3; d_gene: .; v_gene: TRBV7-2; abundance: .; CDR3nt: TGTGCCAGCAGCTACTTACTCGAAACAGATACGCAGTATTTT; CDR3aa: CASSYLLETDTQYF
j_gene: TRBJ2-3; d_gene: TRBD2; v_gene: TRBV18; abundance: .; CDR3nt: TGTGCCAGCTCACCTACTAGCGGCGGCACAGATACGCAGTATTTT; CDR3aa: CASSPTSGGTDTQYF
j_gene: TRBJ2-1; d_gene: .; v_gene: TRBV11-3; abundance: .; CDR3nt: TGTGCCAGCAGCTTAGGGCTAGCGACTGAGCAGTTCTTC; CDR3aa: CASSLGLATEQFF
j_gene: TRBJ1-5; d_gene: .; v_gene: TRBV10-2; abundance: .; CDR3nt: TGCGCCAGCAGCAGGGGTATCAATCAGCCCCAGCATTTT; CDR3aa: CASSRGINQPQHF